This entry describes one TCR beta chain. Its antigen is currently unknown. The data stem from a study of T cell responses to AZD1222 COVID-19 vaccine. General study results and limits: Among vaccine-associated CD4 TCRs, coverage spanned spike, with dominance at 160-218 and 743-854. In the spike-specific TCR repertoire, nearly half reportedly target unmutated variant regions. Clonal diversity may have been underestimated in mostly white British donors. Only a handful of people who got AZD1222 tested seropositive at baseline.

This table comes from immunoSEQ multiplex PCR, and its TCRdb copy is limited to in-frame clones, with some not included. The sample has 100,000 or so clones, around 83% seen once. The sequence came from an adult who received the AZD1222 COVID-19 vaccine. Sequenced here: peripheral blood, sampled 28 days after the second AZD1222 dose.

The CDR3 reads CASSLPGSSYNEQFF. CDR3 bases: TGTGCCAGCAGCTTACCCGGGAGCTCCTACAATGAGCAGTTCTTC. The chain is built from TRBV7-9 and TRBJ2-1; a weak D match, TRBD2 (6 bases). The germline gives CDR1 SEHNR, CDR2 FQNEAQ (reference sequence). The CDR3 runs 15 residues. Trimming took off 2 bases at V and 0 bases at J, with 8 bases between the two ends.